This paragraph reports one T cell receptor beta chain. Trimming removed 3 bases at V and 8 bases at J, with 11 bases between. This CDR3 has 13 residues. This record belongs to a study of blood T cell repertoires in COVID-19. For the study at large: Samples came from the United States, Italy and Spain, spanning acute and convalescent COVID-19.

As originally analysed: Nucleated cell counts were estimated from reference gene primer amplification. Produced via immunoSEQ multiplex PCR; TCRdb's table is partial and in-frame only. That table gives V, J and clone size, and the DNA gave D and trimming. The sample includes about 100,000 clones, around 84% of them seen just once. The clonotype comes from a man in his 60s with acute or convalescent COVID-19. V usage is TRBV12-3 or TRBV12-4 and J usage is TRBJ2-1; a weak D match, TRBD2 (5 bases). The sequencing input was peripheral blood. The CDR3 bases are TGTGCCAGCAGTTTCAGTTCCGGGGATGAGCAGTTCTTC. It encodes CASSFSSGDEQFF.